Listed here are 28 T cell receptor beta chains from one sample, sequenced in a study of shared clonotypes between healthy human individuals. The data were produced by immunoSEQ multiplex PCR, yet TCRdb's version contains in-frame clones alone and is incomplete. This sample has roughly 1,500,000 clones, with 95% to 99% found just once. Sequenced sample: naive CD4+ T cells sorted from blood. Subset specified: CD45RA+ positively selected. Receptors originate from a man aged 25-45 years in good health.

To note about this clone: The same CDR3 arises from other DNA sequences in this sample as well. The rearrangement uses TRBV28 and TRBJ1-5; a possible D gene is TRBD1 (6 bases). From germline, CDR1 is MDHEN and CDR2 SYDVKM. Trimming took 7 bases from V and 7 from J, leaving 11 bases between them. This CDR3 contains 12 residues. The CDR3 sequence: CASTQGGQPQHF. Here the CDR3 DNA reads TGTGCCAGCACCCAAGGGGGACAGCCCCAGCATTTT.

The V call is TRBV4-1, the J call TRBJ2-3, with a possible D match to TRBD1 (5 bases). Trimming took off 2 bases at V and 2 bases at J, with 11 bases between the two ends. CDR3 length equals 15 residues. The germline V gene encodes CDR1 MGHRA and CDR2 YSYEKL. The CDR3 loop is CASSQQGYPTDTQYF. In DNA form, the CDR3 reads TGCGCCAGCAGCCAACAGGGTTATCCCACAGATACGCAGTATTTT.

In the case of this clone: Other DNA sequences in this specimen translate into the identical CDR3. Here the CDR3 DNA reads TGTGCCAGCAGTTTTGGGGGGGAGACCCAGTACTTC. It translates to CASSFGGETQYF. The chain links TRBV28 to TRBJ2-5; tentative D call: TRBD2 (6 bases). CDR1 is MDHEN, CDR2 SYDVKM, per germline. Trimming removed 3 bases at V and 5 bases at J, with 7 bases between. The CDR3 loop spans 12 amino acids.

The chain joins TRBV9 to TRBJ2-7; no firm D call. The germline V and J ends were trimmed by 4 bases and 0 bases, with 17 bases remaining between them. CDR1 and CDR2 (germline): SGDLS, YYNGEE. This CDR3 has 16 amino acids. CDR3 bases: TGTGCCAGCAGCCCTCCCGGTAGTTCGTCCTCCTACGAGCAGTACTTC. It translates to CASSPPGSSSSYEQYF.

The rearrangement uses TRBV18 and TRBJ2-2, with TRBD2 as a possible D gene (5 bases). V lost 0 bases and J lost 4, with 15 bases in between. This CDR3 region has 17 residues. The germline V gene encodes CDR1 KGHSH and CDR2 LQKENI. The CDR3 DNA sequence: TGTGCCAGCTCACCACCGGTAGTTACTAGATCCACCGGGGAGCTGTTTTTT. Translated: CASSPPVVTRSTGELFF.

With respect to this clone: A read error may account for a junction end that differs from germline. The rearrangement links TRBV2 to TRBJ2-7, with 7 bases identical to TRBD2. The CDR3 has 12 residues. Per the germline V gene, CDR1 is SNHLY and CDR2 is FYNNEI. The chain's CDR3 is CASSGQTSRRSF. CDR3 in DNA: TGTGCCAGCAGTGGACAGACTAGCAGACGCAGCTTC.

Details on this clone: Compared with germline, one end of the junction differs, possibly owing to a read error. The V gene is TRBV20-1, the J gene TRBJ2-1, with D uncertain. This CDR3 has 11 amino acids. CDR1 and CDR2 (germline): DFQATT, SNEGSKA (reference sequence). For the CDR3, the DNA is TGCAGTGCTAGAGATCCCCAAAGGCTGCTCTTC. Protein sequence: CSARDPQRLLF.

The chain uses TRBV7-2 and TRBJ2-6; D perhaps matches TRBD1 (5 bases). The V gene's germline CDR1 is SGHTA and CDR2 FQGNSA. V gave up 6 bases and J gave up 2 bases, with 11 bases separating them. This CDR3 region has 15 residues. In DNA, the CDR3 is TGTGCCAGCAGTTTTACAGGAGCTGGGGCCAACGTCCTGACTTTC. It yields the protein CASSFTGAGANVLTF.

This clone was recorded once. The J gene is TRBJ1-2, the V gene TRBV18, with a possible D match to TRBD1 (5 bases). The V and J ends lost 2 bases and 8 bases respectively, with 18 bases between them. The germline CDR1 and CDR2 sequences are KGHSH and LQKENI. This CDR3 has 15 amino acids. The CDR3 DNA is TGTGCCAGCTCACCAATATTGAGGGACCCAGGGGGCTACACCTTC. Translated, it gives CASSPILRDPGGYTF.

Written as DNA, the CDR3 is TGTGCCAGCAGTGACGAGAGGCGCGACTATGGCTACACCTTC. Translation gives CASSDERRDYGYTF. The J gene is TRBJ1-2, the V gene TRBV25-1; no firm D call. CDR1 and CDR2 from the germline V gene are MGHDK and SYGVNS. The CDR3 is made up of 14 amino acids. V lost 3 bases, J lost 3 bases, and 11 bases lay in between.

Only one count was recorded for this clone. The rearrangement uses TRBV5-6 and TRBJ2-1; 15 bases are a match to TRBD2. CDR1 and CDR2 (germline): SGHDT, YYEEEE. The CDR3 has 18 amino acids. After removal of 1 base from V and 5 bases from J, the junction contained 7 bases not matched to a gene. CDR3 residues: CASSLPGLAGGRDNEQFF. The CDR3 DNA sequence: TGTGCCAGCAGCTTGCCAGGACTAGCGGGAGGGAGGGACAATGAGCAGTTCTTC.

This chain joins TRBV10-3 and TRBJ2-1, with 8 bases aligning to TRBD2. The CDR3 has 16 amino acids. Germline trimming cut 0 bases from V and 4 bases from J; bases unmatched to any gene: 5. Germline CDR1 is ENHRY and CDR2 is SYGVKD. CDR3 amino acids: CAISESPGGTYNEQFF. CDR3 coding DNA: TGTGCCATCAGTGAGTCCCCGGGAGGGACTTACAATGAGCAGTTCTTC.

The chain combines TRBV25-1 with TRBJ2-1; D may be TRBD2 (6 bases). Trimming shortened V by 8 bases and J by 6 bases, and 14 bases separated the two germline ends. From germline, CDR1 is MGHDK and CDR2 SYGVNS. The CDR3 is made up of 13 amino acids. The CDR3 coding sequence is TGTGCCAGCCGGTTGCAGGGAGGCAATGAGCAGTTCTTC. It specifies CASRLQGGNEQFF.

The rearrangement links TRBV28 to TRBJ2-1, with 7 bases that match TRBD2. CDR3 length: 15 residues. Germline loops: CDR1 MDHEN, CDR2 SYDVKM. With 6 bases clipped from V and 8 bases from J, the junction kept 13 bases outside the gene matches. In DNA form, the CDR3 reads TGTGCCAGCAGCACATTAGGGGAGGGCGGTTATGAGCAGTTCTTC. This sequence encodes CASSTLGEGGYEQFF.

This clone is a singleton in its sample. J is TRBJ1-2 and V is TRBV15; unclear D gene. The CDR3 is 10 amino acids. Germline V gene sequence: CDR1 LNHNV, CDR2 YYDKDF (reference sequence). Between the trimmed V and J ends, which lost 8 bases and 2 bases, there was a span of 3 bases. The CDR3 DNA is TGTGCCACCGGGAACTATGGCTACACCTTC. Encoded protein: CATGNYGYTF.

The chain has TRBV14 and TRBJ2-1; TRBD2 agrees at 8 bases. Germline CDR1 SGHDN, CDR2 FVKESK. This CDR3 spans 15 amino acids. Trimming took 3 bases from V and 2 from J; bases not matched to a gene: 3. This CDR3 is CASSHRGGTYNEQFF. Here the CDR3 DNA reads TGTGCCAGCAGCCATCGGGGGGGGACCTACAATGAGCAGTTCTTC.

CDR3 in amino acids: CASSYSRGSGELFF. As DNA, the CDR3 is TGTGCCAGCTCTTACTCGAGGGGCTCCGGGGAGCTGTTTTTT. The rearrangement joins TRBV2 to TRBJ2-2; perhaps D is TRBD1 or TRBD2 (5 bases each). This CDR3 is 14 amino acids long. Germline V gives CDR1 SNHLY, CDR2 FYNNEI. Trimming removed 8 bases from V and 6 bases from J, with 16 bases in between. Full variable domain (missing parts from reference TRBV2 and TRBJ2-2): EPEVTQTPSHQVTQMGQEVILRCVPISNHLYFYWYRQILGQKVEFLVSFYNNEISEKSEIFDDQFSVERPDGSNFTLKIRSTKLEDSAMYFCASSYSRGSGELFFGEGSRLTVL.

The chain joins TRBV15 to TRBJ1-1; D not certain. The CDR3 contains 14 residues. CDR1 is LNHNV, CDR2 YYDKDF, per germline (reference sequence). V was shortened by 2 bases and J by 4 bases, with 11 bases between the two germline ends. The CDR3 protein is CATSRRIGVTEAFF. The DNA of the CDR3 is TGTGCCACCAGCAGAAGGATCGGGGTCACTGAAGCTTTCTTT.

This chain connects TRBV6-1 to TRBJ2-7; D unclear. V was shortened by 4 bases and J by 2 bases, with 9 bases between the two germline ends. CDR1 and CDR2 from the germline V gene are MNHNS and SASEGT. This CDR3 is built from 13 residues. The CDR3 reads CASSVPVAYEQYF. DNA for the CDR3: TGTGCCAGCAGTGTTCCCGTAGCCTACGAGCAGTACTTC.

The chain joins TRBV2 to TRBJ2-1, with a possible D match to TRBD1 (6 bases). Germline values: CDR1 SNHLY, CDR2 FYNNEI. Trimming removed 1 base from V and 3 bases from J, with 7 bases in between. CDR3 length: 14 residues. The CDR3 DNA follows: TGTGCCAGCAGTGAAGGACAGGTCTACAATGAGCAGTTCTTC. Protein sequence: CASSEGQVYNEQFF.

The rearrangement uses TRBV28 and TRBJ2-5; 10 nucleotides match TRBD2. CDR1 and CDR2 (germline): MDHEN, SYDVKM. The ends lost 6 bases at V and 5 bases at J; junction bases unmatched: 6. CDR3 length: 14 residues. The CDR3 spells CASRVAGGGETQYF. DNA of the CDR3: TGTGCCAGCAGGGTAGCGGGAGGAGGTGAGACCCAGTACTTC.

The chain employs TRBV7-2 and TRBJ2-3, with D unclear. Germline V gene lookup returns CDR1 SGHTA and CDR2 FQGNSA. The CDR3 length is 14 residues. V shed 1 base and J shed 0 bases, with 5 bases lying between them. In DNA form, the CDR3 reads TGTGCCAGCAGCTTAGATACTAGCACAGATACGCAGTATTTT. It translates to CASSLDTSTDTQYF.

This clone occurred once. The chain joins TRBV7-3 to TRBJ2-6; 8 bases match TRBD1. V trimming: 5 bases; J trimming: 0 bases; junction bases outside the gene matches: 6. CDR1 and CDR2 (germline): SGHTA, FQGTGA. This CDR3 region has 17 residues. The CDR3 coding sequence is TGTGCCAGCAGCAAACAGGGGGTTTCCTCTGGGGCCAACGTCCTGACTTTC. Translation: CASSKQGVSSGANVLTF.

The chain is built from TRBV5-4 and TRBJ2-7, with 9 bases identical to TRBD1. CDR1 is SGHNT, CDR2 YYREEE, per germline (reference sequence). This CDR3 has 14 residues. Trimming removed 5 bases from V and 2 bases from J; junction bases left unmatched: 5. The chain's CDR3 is CASRQDRGPYEQYF. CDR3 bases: TGTGCCAGCAGGCAGGACAGGGGTCCCTACGAGCAGTACTTC.

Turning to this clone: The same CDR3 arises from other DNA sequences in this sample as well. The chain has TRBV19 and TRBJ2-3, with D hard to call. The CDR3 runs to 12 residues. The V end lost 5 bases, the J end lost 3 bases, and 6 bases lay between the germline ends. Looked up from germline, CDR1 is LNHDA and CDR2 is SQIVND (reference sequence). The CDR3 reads CASSARTDTQYF. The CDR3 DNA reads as TGTGCCAGTAGTGCCCGGACAGATACGCAGTATTTT.

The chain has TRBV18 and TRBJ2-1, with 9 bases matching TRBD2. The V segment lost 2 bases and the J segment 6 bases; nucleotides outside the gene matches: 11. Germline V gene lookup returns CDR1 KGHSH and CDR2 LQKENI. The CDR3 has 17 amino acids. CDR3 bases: TGTGCCAGCTCACCAGGCTGGAGACTAGCGGACAGCAATGAGCAGTTCTTC. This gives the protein CASSPGWRLADSNEQFF.

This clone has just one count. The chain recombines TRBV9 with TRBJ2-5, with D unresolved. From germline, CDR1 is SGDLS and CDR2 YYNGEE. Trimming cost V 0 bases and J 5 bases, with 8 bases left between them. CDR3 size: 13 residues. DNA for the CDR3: TGTGCCAGCAGCGTAGTCCCCCATGAGACCCAGTACTTC. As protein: CASSVVPHETQYF. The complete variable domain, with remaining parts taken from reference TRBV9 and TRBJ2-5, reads DSGVTQTPKHLITATGQRVTLRCSPRSGDLSVYWYQQSLDQGLQFLIQYYNGEERAKGNILERFSAQQFPDLHSELNLSSLELGDSALYFCASSVVPHETQYFGPGTRLLVL.

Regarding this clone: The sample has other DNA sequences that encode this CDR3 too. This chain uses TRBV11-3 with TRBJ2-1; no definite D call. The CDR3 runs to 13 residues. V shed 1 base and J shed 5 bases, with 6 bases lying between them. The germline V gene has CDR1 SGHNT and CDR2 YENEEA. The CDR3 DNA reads TGTGCCAGCAGCTTAGGCCTAAACAATGAGCAGTTCTTC. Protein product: CASSLGLNNEQFF. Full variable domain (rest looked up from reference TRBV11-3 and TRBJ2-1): EAGVVQSPRYKIIEKKQPVAFWCNPISGHNTLYWYLQNLGQGPELLIRYENEEAVDDSQLPKDRFSAERLKGVDSTLKIQPAELGDSAVYLCASSLGLNNEQFFGPGTRLTVL.